A single sample is the source of the 12 T cell receptor beta chains below, sequenced in a study of cytomegalovirus exposure and HLA in healthy donors. Vbeta (60) and Jbeta (13) primers were used in the PCR. Profiled with immunoSEQ multiplex PCR; TCRdb holds only in-frame clones, not every one. The sample consists of roughly 150,000 clones, around 72% of them appearing once. Sample: PBMCs. Receptor source: a young man in good health and CMV-seronegative.

This chain uses TRBV12-5 with TRBJ1-4; no firm D call. V lost 1 base, J lost 10 bases, and 13 bases lay in between. The CDR3 loop spans 14 amino acids. CDR1 and CDR2 from the germline V gene are LGHNT and FRNRAP. The CDR3, as DNA: TGTGCTAGTGGTTTGGGGGTTCCTACGGGAAAACTGTTTTTT. Translation: CASGLGVPTGKLFF.

The chain employs TRBV6-5 and TRBJ1-1; the D gene is possibly TRBD1 (5 bases). Trimming took 0 bases from V and 10 from J, leaving 18 bases between them. CDR1 and CDR2 from the germline V gene are MNHEY and SVGAGI. The CDR3 consists of 15 residues. DNA for the CDR3: TGTGCCAGCAGTTACTCGGATGAGGGGAGGGTAAGAGCTTTCTTT. This translates into CASSYSDEGRVRAFF.

This sequence joins TRBV19 and TRBJ2-7; TRBD1 matches at 7 bases. From germline, CDR1 is LNHDA and CDR2 SQIVND (reference sequence). V was pared by 5 bases and J by 3 bases, with 4 bases of the junction left unmatched. The length of the CDR3 is 13 residues. CDR3 in DNA: TGTGCCAGTAGTGGTCAGGGGGACTACGAGCAGTACTTC. Protein sequence: CASSGQGDYEQYF.

This clone was detected only a few times. V and J are TRBV9 and TRBJ2-7; 8 positions match TRBD2. This CDR3 is built from 15 residues. Unmatched junction bases numbered 7, after V lost 4 bases and J lost 1 base. The germline gives CDR1 SGDLS, CDR2 YYNGEE. CDR3 loop: CASSSDSGASYEQYF. The CDR3 nucleotides read TGTGCCAGCAGCTCCGATAGCGGGGCTTCCTACGAGCAGTACTTC.

This clone appeared a few times. V and J are TRBV7-2 and TRBJ2-2, with 8 bases lining up with TRBD1. Germline V gene data show CDR1 as SGHTA and CDR2 as FQGNSA. The ends lost 5 bases at V and 5 bases at J; junction bases unmatched: 10. This CDR3 is 16 amino acids long. The CDR3 loop reads CASSPQGAGNTGELFF. The CDR3 nucleotides read TGTGCCAGCAGCCCCCAGGGGGCTGGAAATACCGGGGAGCTGTTTTTT.

This chain links TRBV9 with TRBJ1-6; a possible D gene is TRBD1 (5 bases). V was trimmed by 4 bases and J by 5 bases, leaving 13 bases between them. Germline values: CDR1 SGDLS, CDR2 YYNGEE. The length of the CDR3 is 15 residues. CDR3 bases: TGTGCCAGCAGCCCCGGGACTTACAATAATTCACCCCTCCACTTT. Translation: CASSPGTYNNSPLHF.

This chain links TRBV2 with TRBJ1-4; the D is unclear. V shed 6 bases and J shed 5 bases, with 16 bases lying between them. Germline CDR1 and CDR2: SNHLY and FYNNEI. This CDR3 is 15 amino acids long. CDR3 nucleotides: TGTGCCAGCAGGTTCCAGCCCCAGGAAAATGAAAAACTGTTTTTT. This codes for CASRFQPQENEKLFF.

The rearrangement uses TRBV19 and TRBJ1-2; D gene ambiguous. The V end was cut by 5 bases, the J end by 0 bases, with 4 bases between. The germline CDR1 and CDR2 sequences are LNHDA and SQIVND (reference sequence). This CDR3 has 12 amino acids. CDR3 bases: TGTGCCAGTAGTTATTCTAACTATGGCTACACCTTC. Its translation: CASSYSNYGYTF.

This chain links TRBV4-1 with TRBJ2-7, with 7 positions matching TRBD2. In germline, CDR1 is MGHRA, CDR2 YSYEKL. This CDR3 is 16 amino acids long. Trimming at V came to 4 bases and at J to 6 bases, leaving 15 bases not matched to a gene. CDR3 bases: TGCGCCAGCAGCCGAATTAGCGGGTTTACTCCGCGCGAGCAGTACTTC. This codes for CASSRISGFTPREQYF.

This clone was detected once. The V and J genes are TRBV4-3 and TRBJ2-7, with a possible D match to TRBD2 (6 bases). Deletions cut 3 bases from V and 6 bases from J, with 12 bases between. Germline V gene sequence: CDR1 LGHNA, CDR2 YSLEER. The length of the CDR3 is 13 residues. CDR3 in amino acids: CASSQGLTPEQYF. Written as DNA, the CDR3 is TGCGCCAGCAGCCAGGGACTGACACCCGAGCAGTACTTC.

The CDR3 region has the DNA TGTGCCAGTAGAGGACTAGGGTCATGGTATGAGCAGTTCTTC. This sequence encodes CASRGLGSWYEQFF. This chain joins TRBV19 and TRBJ2-1; TRBD2 matches at 7 bases. The V segment lost 6 bases and the J segment 8 bases; nucleotides outside the gene matches: 10. The CDR3 has 14 amino acids. Per the germline V gene, CDR1 is LNHDA and CDR2 is SQIVND (reference sequence).

The chain carries TRBV7-2 and TRBJ1-3; the D is unclear. Trimming removed 5 bases from V and 4 bases from J, with 9 bases in between. CDR3 length: 13 residues. From germline, CDR1 is SGHTA and CDR2 FQGNSA. The chain's CDR3 is CASSNQAGNTIYF. CDR3 sequence (DNA): TGTGCCAGCAGCAACCAAGCCGGAAACACCATATATTTT. Variable domain in full (rest from reference TRBV7-2 and TRBJ1-3): GAGVSQSPSNKVTEKGKDVELRCDPISGHTALYWYRQSLGQGLEFLIYFQGNSAPDKSGLPSDRFSAERTGGSVSTLTIQRTQQEDSAVYLCASSNQAGNTIYFGEGSWLTVV.